One and the same sample provided the 10 T cell receptor beta chains below, sequenced in a study of blood T cells in healthy people across ages. For the second PCR, which ran for roughly 7 to 11 cycles, a sample-barcoded 5' primer and a J-beta primer mix were used. TCRdb reanalysed the 5' RACE reads using MiXCR and keeps one entry per CDR3 protein. The data hold about 800,000 distinct CDR3 sequences, with roughly 25% observed a single time. These same data were also listed under a study on T cells of mothers and their children.

The specimen sequenced was blood. Source of these receptors: a boy under 18 in good health.

This sequence joins TRBV15 and TRBJ2-5; no firm D call. The CDR3 is 13 amino acids. Germline CDR1 reads LNHNV; CDR2 reads YYDKDF (reference sequence). V gave up 5 bases and J gave up 3 bases, with 10 bases separating them. Written as DNA, the CDR3 is TGTGCCACCAGCCATCCCGCAGAAGAGACCCAGTACTTC. Translation gives CATSHPAEETQYF.

This rearrangement joins TRBV29-1 to TRBJ2-5; perhaps TRBD2 as D (5 bases). Trimming took off 0 bases at V and 3 bases at J, with 14 bases between the two ends. CDR3 length: 15 amino acids. Germline loops: CDR1 SQVTM, CDR2 ANQGSEA. CDR3 DNA sequence: TGCAGCGTTGAAGACCCCGATAGGGAGAAAGAGACCCAGTACTTC. Its translation is CSVEDPDREKETQYF.

The V gene is TRBV7-9, the J gene TRBJ1-1; no definite D call. Germline loops: CDR1 SEHNR, CDR2 FQNEAQ (reference sequence). With 5 bases removed from V and 6 bases from J, the gap between germline ends came to 13 bases. The CDR3 sequence is 13 residues long. The CDR3: CASSPTVVAEAFF. DNA of the CDR3: TGTGCCAGCAGCCCCACCGTTGTCGCTGAAGCTTTCTTT.

This clonotype was found a few times. The chain links TRBV5-1 to TRBJ2-1; 10 bases fit TRBD2. V lost 3 bases to trimming and J lost 7 bases; unmatched junction nucleotides: 19. CDR3 length: 19 amino acids. The germline V gene encodes CDR1 SGHRS and CDR2 YFSETQ. CDR3 sequence reads: CASSSTLAGPNRRVNEQFF. Written as DNA, the CDR3 is TGCGCCAGCAGCTCGACACTAGCGGGACCCAATAGGCGGGTGAATGAGCAGTTCTTC.

The rearrangement joins TRBV5-1 to TRBJ1-2; D not resolved. V lost 4 bases to trimming and J lost 12 bases, with 22 bases between them. There are 14 residues in the CDR3. Germline CDR1 is SGHRS and CDR2 is YFSETQ. CDR3 coding DNA: TGCGCCAGCAGCCCTAGGACGGAGGTAGAGGGCCACACCTTC. It yields the protein CASSPRTEVEGHTF.

Only a few counts were recorded for this clonotype. An end of the junction differs from the germline gene, which may be a read error. The V call is TRBV6-5, the J call TRBJ2-7; D gene ambiguous. This CDR3 has 14 residues. In germline, CDR1 is MNHEY, CDR2 SVGAGI. The CDR3 loop is CASSYSIKDPWVRF. The CDR3 region has the DNA TGTGCCAGCAGTTACTCGATCAAGGACCCCTGGGTGCGCTTC.

The V and J genes are TRBV9 and TRBJ2-5; no clear D. The tail of the sequence fits TRBJ2-1 better, so the J call may be wrong. The CDR3 contains 14 residues. Germline CDR1 reads SGDLS; CDR2 reads YYNGEE. Written as DNA, the CDR3 is TGTGCCAGCAGCGTAGTCGAACTTTTCAATGAGCAGTTCTTC. Translated, it gives CASSVVELFNEQFF.

V is TRBV6-6 and J is TRBJ2-2; D might be TRBD2 (6 bases). CDR1 and CDR2 from the germline V gene are MNHNY and SVGAGI (reference sequence). CDR3 length: 13 residues. V was pared by 10 bases and J by 1 base, with 10 bases between. CDR3 sequence: CAISGLNTGELFF. The DNA for the CDR3 is TGTGCCATCAGCGGGCTGAACACCGGGGAGCTGTTTTTT.

This clonotype was detected a few times. The chain couples TRBV18 to TRBJ2-5, with D unresolved. The DNA end lines up better with TRBJ2-1; the J call may be wrong. Germline CDR1 is KGHSH and CDR2 is LQKENI. This CDR3 region has 13 residues. This chain's CDR3 is CASSPEIYNEQFF. In nucleotides, the CDR3 is TGTGCCAGCTCACCAGAAATTTACAATGAGCAGTTCTTC.

This clonotype turned up a few times. The rearrangement links TRBV6-5 to TRBJ1-4, with 11 bases identical to TRBD1. Germline V gene data show CDR1 as MNHEY and CDR2 as SVGAGI. J was trimmed by 8 bases and V by 1 base; bases with no gene match: 3. The CDR3 spans 15 residues. The CDR3 DNA follows: TGTGCCAGCAGTTACTTGGGACAGGGGGAGGAAAAACTGTTTTTT. Protein product: CASSYLGQGEEKLFF.